The rows below give T cell receptor beta chains drawn from one sample of a study of T-cell memory formation after mild COVID-19. MiXCR was run by TCRdb on the 5' RACE reads, yielding one entry per CDR3 protein. There are about 400,000 distinct CDR3 sequences in the sample; 23% occur only once, and around 13% lies in the top ten. The specimen sequenced was PBMCs or a T cell subset sorted from them (not recorded which). Receptors originate from an adult woman who had mild COVID-19 (a few samples of this study predate the infection). Cell type and time point are not known. The CDR3 runs from the conserved cysteine through the conserved F or W. The D gene is left open where the match is weak. The size entry is marked missing in some rows and otherwise reads once, few, many or a size class.

TRBJ2-1	.	TRBV3-1	few	CASSQEVGSVSNEQFF	TGTGCCAGCAGCCAAGAGGTCGGATCTGTATCCAATGAGCAGTTCTTC
TRBJ1-5	.	TRBV15	.	CATSPWSRGTQPQHF	TGTGCCACCAGCCCCTGGTCGAGGGGAACTCAGCCCCAGCATTTT
TRBJ1-5	.	TRBV30	.	CAWSVYGSGNQPQHF	TGTGCCTGGAGTGTATACGGGTCTGGCAATCAGCCCCAGCATTTT
TRBJ1-1	.	TRBV12-3/TRBV12-4	few	CASSFGRLNTEAFF	TGTGCCAGCAGTTTTGGTCGTCTCAACACTGAAGCTTTCTTT
TRBJ1-3	.	TRBV14	few	CASSHSPGNTIYF	TGTGCCAGCAGCCATTCGCCTGGAAACACCATATATTTT
TRBJ2-7	.	TRBV15	few	CATSRVSGVEEQYF	TGTGCCACCAGCAGAGTCTCAGGGGTGGAGGAGCAGTACTTC
TRBJ2-3	.	TRBV5-5	.	CASSLRESYGTDTQYF	TGTGCCAGCAGCTTGCGGGAATCATACGGCACAGATACGCAGTATTTT
TRBJ2-3	.	TRBV5-1	few	CASSLVHSDTQYF	TGCGCCAGCAGCTTGGTTCACTCAGATACGCAGTATTTT
TRBJ1-2	.	TRBV20-1	few	CSARQTGLSDGYTF	TGCAGTGCTAGACAAACAGGGCTTAGCGATGGCTACACCTTC
TRBJ2-2	.	TRBV9	.	CASSVPSGPGELFF	TGTGCCAGCAGCGTCCCTAGTGGGCCCGGGGAGCTGTTTTTT
TRBJ2-3	.	TRBV11-1	few	CASSLARRRGADTQYF	TGTGCCAGCAGCTTAGCACGGCGCCGGGGAGCAGATACGCAGTATTTT
TRBJ2-4	TRBD2	TRBV5-1	.	CASSLASSGNYVQYF	TGCGCCAGCAGCTTGGCCTCTAGCGGAAACTACGTTCAGTACTTC
TRBJ1-1	TRBD1	TRBV5-4	few	CASSLAGTAPGAFF	TGTGCCAGCAGCTTGGCGGGGACAGCCCCGGGGGCTTTCTTT
TRBJ2-7	TRBD2	TRBV20-1	many	CSAVGLAVSYEQYF	TGCAGTGCCGTGGGACTAGCGGTCTCCTACGAGCAGTACTTC
TRBJ2-2	.	TRBV6-2/TRBV6-3	.	CASSYLEGPEDTGELFF	TGTGCCAGCAGTTACTTAGAGGGACCTGAGGACACCGGGGAGCTGTTTTTT
TRBJ1-2	.	TRBV7-9	.	CASSLQRPYGYTF	TGTGCCAGCAGCCTACAGAGACCTTATGGCTACACCTTC
TRBJ1-1	.	TRBV5-1	few	CASSLARTVFNTEAFF	TGCGCCAGCAGCTTGGCCAGGACAGTGTTCAACACTGAAGCTTTCTTT
TRBJ2-7	.	TRBV29-1	.	CSVEDTASWGEQYF	TGCAGCGTTGAAGATACGGCCTCATGGGGCGAGCAGTACTTC
TRBJ2-1	.	TRBV7-9	few	CASSLIETAYNEQFF	TGTGCCAGCAGCTTAATTGAGACAGCTTACAATGAGCAGTTCTTC
TRBJ1-2	.	TRBV20-1	.	CSARPEDGVYGYTF	TGCAGTGCAAGACCGGAGGATGGGGTCTATGGCTACACCTTC
TRBJ2-7	.	TRBV30	.	CAWSSGGSYEQYF	TGTGCCTGGAGCTCGGGCGGGTCCTACGAGCAGTACTTC
TRBJ2-7	.	TRBV3-1	.	CASRNQGGEQYF	TGTGCCAGCAGGAACCAGGGGGGCGAGCAGTACTTC
TRBJ1-2	.	TRBV29-1	few	CSVAQDPNYGYTF	TGCAGCGTAGCACAGGATCCGAACTATGGCTACACCTTC
TRBJ2-5	.	TRBV7-2	.	CASSLFWGVGETQYF	TGTGCCAGCAGCCTCTTCTGGGGAGTCGGAGAGACCCAGTACTTC
TRBJ2-3	.	TRBV11-2	few	CASSQIADGDTQYF	TGTGCCAGCAGCCAAATAGCGGATGGCGATACGCAGTATTTT
TRBJ1-6	TRBD1	TRBV6-2/TRBV6-3	.	CASSSGQESSYNSPLHF	TGTGCCAGCAGTTCCGGACAGGAGAGCTCCTATAATTCACCCCTCCACTTT
TRBJ1-2	.	TRBV12-3/TRBV12-4	few	CASSLGRGYTF	TGTGCCAGCAGTCTGGGGAGAGGCTACACCTTC
TRBJ2-1	.	TRBV30	.	CAWSPGVGNNEQFF	TGTGCCTGGAGTCCGGGAGTAGGGAACAATGAGCAGTTCTTC
TRBJ2-7	.	TRBV10-2	many	CASSEPSYSYEQYF	TGCGCCAGCAGTGAGCCGAGTTACTCCTACGAGCAGTACTTC
TRBJ2-7	TRBD1	TRBV5-6	few	CASRGTGRTYEQYF	TGTGCCAGCAGGGGGACAGGGCGGACCTACGAGCAGTACTTC
TRBJ2-3	TRBD2	TRBV6-6	.	CASSLSASGGLDTQYF	TGTGCCAGCAGCCTCTCCGCTAGCGGGGGTTTGGATACGCAGTATTTT
TRBJ2-3	TRBD2	TRBV5-1	few	CASSLGLAGVADTQYF	TGCGCCAGCAGCTTGGGACTAGCGGGAGTTGCAGATACGCAGTATTTT
TRBJ2-3	.	TRBV7-9	.	CASSFVGVDGTQYF	TGTGCCAGCAGCTTCGTGGGGGTCGACGGTACGCAGTATTTT
TRBJ1-5	.	TRBV29-1	.	CSVEENNNQPQHF	TGCAGCGTTGAAGAGAACAACAATCAGCCCCAGCATTTT
TRBJ1-1	.	TRBV30	few	CAWSFRWNTEAFF	TGTGCCTGGAGTTTCCGGTGGAACACTGAAGCTTTCTTT
TRBJ1-1	.	TRBV5-6	few	CASSFPPNTEAFF	TGTGCCAGCAGCTTCCCGCCGAACACTGAAGCTTTCTTT
TRBJ2-7	TRBD1	TRBV5-6	few	CASSLGTGFDEQYF	TGTGCCAGCAGCTTAGGGACAGGGTTCGACGAGCAGTACTTC
TRBJ2-6	.	TRBV7-9	.	CASSLRAWISSGANVLTF	TGTGCCAGCAGTTTGAGGGCCTGGATCAGTTCTGGGGCCAACGTCCTGACTTTC
TRBJ2-5	.	TRBV5-5	.	CASSLGEGMETQYF	TGTGCCAGCAGCTTAGGAGAAGGGATGGAGACCCAGTACTTC
TRBJ2-3	.	TRBV12-3/TRBV12-4	.	CASCARTDTQYF	TGTGCCAGCTGTGCTCGCACAGATACGCAGTATTTT
TRBJ2-1	.	TRBV7-2	few	CASSLTTAHEQFF	TGTGCCAGCAGCTTAACTACAGCCCATGAGCAGTTCTTC
TRBJ1-2	.	TRBV12-3/TRBV12-4	few	CASSTQGRSYGYTF	TGTGCCAGCAGTACCCAGGGAAGGAGCTATGGCTACACCTTC
TRBJ1-5	TRBD1	TRBV5-6	few	CASSFHWGQANQPQHF	TGTGCCAGCAGCTTCCACTGGGGACAGGCTAATCAGCCCCAGCATTTT
TRBJ2-3	TRBD2	TRBV2	few	CARTTERGASDTQYF	TGTGCCAGAACCACGGAGCGGGGGGCCTCAGATACGCAGTATTTT
TRBJ2-3	.	TRBV6-1	few	CASSVTVTDTQYF	TGTGCCAGCAGTGTGACGGTTACGGATACGCAGTATTTT
TRBJ2-4	TRBD1	TRBV12-3/TRBV12-4	.	CASSLAQGDIQYF	TGTGCCAGCAGTTTAGCGCAGGGGGACATTCAGTACTTC
TRBJ1-6	TRBD1	TRBV2	few	CASSALGQRGNSPLHF	TGTGCCAGCAGTGCCCTGGGACAGCGCGGGAATTCACCCCTCCACTTT
TRBJ2-7	.	TRBV9	many	CASSVGGRYGEQYF	TGTGCCAGCAGCGTAGGGGGACGGTATGGAGAGCAGTACTTC
TRBJ2-3	.	TRBV7-2	.	CASSLVPEAGTDTQYF	TGTGCCAGCAGCTTAGTCCCGGAGGCTGGCACAGATACGCAGTATTTT
TRBJ1-4	TRBD1	TRBV18	few	CASSPQARTGEKLFF	TGTGCCAGCTCACCTCAAGCCCGGACAGGTGAAAAACTGTTTTTT
TRBJ2-3	TRBD2	TRBV30	few	CAWSPGGRDTDTQYF	TGTGCCTGGAGTCCGGGAGGGCGGGACACAGATACGCAGTATTTT
TRBJ1-2	.	TRBV29-1	few	CSVSKGESYGYTF	TGCAGCGTGTCCAAGGGGGAAAGCTATGGCTACACCTTC
TRBJ2-7	TRBD1	TRBV6-1	.	CASSEFPRTGISYEQYF	TGTGCCAGCAGTGAATTCCCTCGGACAGGGATCTCCTACGAGCAGTACTTC
TRBJ1-4	.	TRBV20-1	.	CSARDSYSAFINEKLFF	TGCAGTGCTAGAGACTCATACAGTGCCTTTATTAATGAAAAACTGTTTTTT
TRBJ2-5	.	TRBV7-9	many	CASSNEETQYF	TGTGCCAGCAGCAACGAAGAGACCCAGTACTTC
TRBJ1-3	.	TRBV20-1	few	CSASLGGGTGNTIYF	TGCAGTGCTAGTCTAGGTGGGGGGACGGGAAACACCATATATTTT
TRBJ2-7	TRBD1	TRBV5-1	.	CASSSPGQGAYYEQYF	TGCGCCAGCAGCTCCCCGGGACAGGGGGCTTACTACGAGCAGTACTTC
TRBJ2-7	TRBD2	TRBV29-1	.	CSVVGTSGTYEQYF	TGCAGCGTTGTGGGGACTAGCGGGACCTACGAGCAGTACTTC
TRBJ2-1	.	TRBV29-1	few	CSVDGLEQFF	TGCAGCGTTGATGGACTTGAGCAGTTCTTC
TRBJ2-7	.	TRBV5-4	many	CASSRDIYEQYF	TGTGCCAGCAGCAGGGACATTTACGAGCAGTACTTC